Shown below are 21 T cell receptor beta chains from a single sample sequenced in a study of shared clonotypes between healthy human individuals. This table comes from immunoSEQ multiplex PCR, and its TCRdb copy is limited to in-frame clones, with some not included. The sample carries some 320,000 clones, 80% to 90% recorded once. Sequenced sample: memory CD8+ T cells sorted from blood. Subset noted: CD45RO+ cells pooled with CCR7-negative TemRA cells. The receptors derive from a man aged 18 to 35 in good health.

This chain joins TRBV13 and TRBJ2-2; 8 bases line up with TRBD1. Germline loops: CDR1 PRHDT, CDR2 FYEKMQ (reference sequence). The ends lost 4 bases at V and 4 bases at J; junction bases unmatched: 5. The CDR3 loop spans 15 amino acids. The CDR3 loop reads CASSWTGFGTGELFF. The CDR3 nucleotides read TGTGCCAGCAGCTGGACAGGGTTTGGCACCGGGGAGCTGTTTTTT.

The chain carries TRBV2 and TRBJ1-5; D not certain. The CDR3 is made up of 16 amino acids. The V end was cut by 4 bases, the J end by 1 base, with 14 bases between. The germline V gene encodes CDR1 SNHLY and CDR2 FYNNEI. CDR3 protein: CASSGPDYLSNQPQHF. CDR3 sequence (DNA): TGTGCCAGCAGTGGCCCGGACTACCTCAGCAATCAGCCCCAGCATTTT. The full variable domain, its missing parts supplied by reference TRBV2 and TRBJ1-5, is EPEVTQTPSHQVTQMGQEVILRCVPISNHLYFYWYRQILGQKVEFLVSFYNNEISEKSEIFDDQFSVERPDGSNFTLKIRSTKLEDSAMYFCASSGPDYLSNQPQHFGDGTRLSIL.

The chain is built from TRBV6-1 and TRBJ2-5; no definite D call. Trimming shortened V by 3 bases and J by 4 bases, and 6 bases separated the two germline ends. CDR3 size: 12 residues. The V gene's germline CDR1 is MNHNS and CDR2 SASEGT. Here the CDR3 reads CASSEIRETQYF. The CDR3 bases are TGTGCCAGCAGTGAGATAAGAGAGACCCAGTACTTC.

The chain carries TRBV7-2 and TRBJ1-2, with 8 nucleotides matching TRBD1. The CDR3 is made up of 16 amino acids. From germline, CDR1 is SGHTA and CDR2 FQGNSA. Losses at the gene ends were 5 bases for V and 2 bases for J; bases not matched to a gene: 10. CDR3 sequence (DNA): TGTGCCAGCAGCCGGACCGGACAGGGAACCAACTATGGCTACACCTTC. Residues: CASSRTGQGTNYGYTF.

The V gene is TRBV28, the J gene TRBJ2-5, with no clear D. V lost 1 base and J 0 bases, leaving 6 bases between the germline ends. Germline CDR1 is MDHEN and CDR2 is SYDVKM. The CDR3 contains 14 residues. The CDR3 DNA follows: TGTGCCAGCAGTTTATTGCAGCACCAAGAGACCCAGTACTTC. Encoded protein: CASSLLQHQETQYF.

The chain couples TRBV11-2 to TRBJ2-3; D is possibly TRBD2 (6 bases). Germline CDR1 SGHAT, CDR2 FQNNGV. The CDR3 covers 15 residues. The V gene lost 4 bases and the J gene lost 3 bases, with 14 bases spanning the gap. CDR3 sequence: CASSSPGLRTDTQYF. CDR3 DNA: TGTGCCAGCAGCTCTCCGGGACTTCGTACAGATACGCAGTATTTT. Looking up the rest from reference TRBV11-2 and TRBJ2-3 gives the full variable domain: EAGVAQSPRYKIIEKRQSVAFWCNPISGHATLYWYQQILGQGPKLLIQFQNNGVVDDSQLPKDRFSAERLKGVDSTLKIQPAKLEDSAVYLCASSSPGLRTDTQYFGPGTRLTVL.

The rearrangement joins TRBV30 to TRBJ1-5; TRBD1 aligns across 9 bases. This CDR3 has 16 amino acids. Germline CDR1 GTSNPN, CDR2 SVGIG (reference sequence). Germline trimming cut 2 bases from V and 5 bases from J; bases unmatched to any gene: 10. CDR3 DNA sequence: TGTGCCTGGAGTCCCCCATCCGGGACAGGGTATCAGCCCCAGCATTTT. The encoded protein is CAWSPPSGTGYQPQHF. The whole variable domain, remainder taken from reference TRBV30 and TRBJ1-5, is SQTIHQWPATLVQPVGSPLSLECTVEGTSNPNLYWYRQAAGRGLQLLFYSVGIGQISSEVPQNLSASRPQDRQFILSSKKLLLSDSGFYLCAWSPPSGTGYQPQHFGDGTRLSIL.

V usage is TRBV9 and J usage is TRBJ1-5; 7 bases map to TRBD1. This CDR3 comprises 14 residues. CDR1 and CDR2 from the germline V gene are SGDLS and YYNGEE. J lost 6 bases, V lost 4 bases, and 7 bases had no gene match. The CDR3 region has the DNA TGTGCCAGCAGCATGGGGACAGCCGGTCAGCCCCAGCATTTT. Translating it yields CASSMGTAGQPQHF.

The J gene is TRBJ2-7, the V gene TRBV10-3, with D possibly matching TRBD2 (5 bases). The CDR3 loop spans 15 amino acids. V was trimmed by 0 bases and J by 2 bases, leaving 11 bases between them. Germline CDR1 ENHRY, CDR2 SYGVKD. The CDR3 is CAISESDGLAYEQYF. The CDR3 coding sequence is TGTGCCATCAGTGAGTCGGACGGACTCGCCTACGAGCAGTACTTC.

This sequence joins TRBV9 and TRBJ1-2, with D unresolved. CDR1 and CDR2 from the germline V gene are SGDLS and YYNGEE. Trimming cost V 0 bases and J 4 bases, with 4 bases left between them. The CDR3 loop spans 12 amino acids. The CDR3, as DNA: TGTGCCAGCAGCGTAGACAGCTATGGCTACACCTTC. Amino acid sequence: CASSVDSYGYTF.

The chain combines TRBV6-5 with TRBJ2-1, with a tentative D call TRBD1 (5 bases). Germline-derived CDR1 and CDR2 are MNHEY and SVGAGI. Trimming pared 0 bases from V and 6 bases from J, leaving 12 bases between. This CDR3 comprises 15 residues. CDR3 coding DNA: TGTGCCAGCAGTTACTCGACTGGGGCTGTCAATGAGCAGTTCTTC. As protein: CASSYSTGAVNEQFF.

The chain is built from TRBV21-1 and TRBJ2-2. TRBV21-1 constitutes a pseudogene. The CDR3 covers 13 residues. The CDR3 DNA reads as TGTGCCAGCGGATTACCCCACACCGGGGAGCTGTTTTTT. This encodes CASGLPHTGELFF.

The chain employs TRBV6-5 and TRBJ2-2, with D unresolved. CDR1 is MNHEY and CDR2 is SVGAGI in the germline V gene. V was shortened by 2 bases and J by 0 bases, with 10 bases between the two germline ends. The CDR3 has 16 amino acids. CDR3 sequence: CASSYDGFANTGELFF. The DNA for the CDR3 is TGTGCCAGCAGTTACGACGGCTTTGCGAACACCGGGGAGCTGTTTTTT.

V and J are TRBV7-9 and TRBJ2-1; possible D gene TRBD2, 6 bases. CDR3 size: 14 residues. Germline lookup yields CDR1 SEHNR and CDR2 FQNEAQ (reference sequence). Trimming pared 5 bases from V and 3 bases from J, leaving 11 bases between. As DNA, the CDR3 is TGTGCCAGCAGCCGCGGGGTCCTCTACAATGAGCAGTTCTTC. Protein product: CASSRGVLYNEQFF.

The rearrangement links TRBV27 to TRBJ1-2; 8 bases line up with TRBD1. The junction had 11 bases not matched to a gene; V was cut back by 5 bases and J by 0 bases. Germline-derived CDR1 and CDR2 are MNHEY and SMNVEV (reference sequence). The CDR3 is 17 residues long. The DNA of the CDR3 is TGTGCCAGCAGTCTTGACCGCGGGACAGGAGCTAACTATGGCTACACCTTC. The encoded protein is CASSLDRGTGANYGYTF.

The chain combines TRBV7-3 with TRBJ2-3; D is unresolved. The CDR3 is 13 residues long. The V gene's germline CDR1 is SGHTA and CDR2 FQGTGA. V lost 2 bases, J lost 2 bases, and 5 bases lay in between. The CDR3 is CASSLQITDTQYF. As DNA, the CDR3 is TGTGCCAGCAGCTTACAGATCACAGATACGCAGTATTTT.

This clone was observed a single time. Here the CDR3 DNA reads TGTGCCAGTAGCTACAGTGAGAACACTGAAGCTTTCTTT. As protein: CASSYSENTEAFF. J is TRBJ1-1 and V is TRBV19, with no clear D. The germline CDR1 and CDR2 sequences are LNHDA and SQIVND (reference sequence). This CDR3 has 13 residues. The V end was cut by 6 bases, the J end by 1 base, with 9 bases between. Variable domain in full (rest from reference TRBV19 and TRBJ1-1): DGGITQSPKYLFRKEGQNVTLSCEQNLNHDAMYWYRQDPGQGLRLIYYSQIVNDFQKGDIAEGYSVSREKKESFPLTVTSAQKNPTAFYLCASSYSENTEAFFGQGTRLTVV.

This clone was counted only a few times. The J gene is TRBJ2-3, the V gene TRBV4-1; 11 positions match TRBD2. The CDR3 consists of 15 residues. With 1 base clipped from V and 7 bases from J, the junction kept 4 bases outside the gene matches. CDR1 and CDR2 (germline): MGHRA, YSYEKL. CDR3 amino acids: CASSQALAGGNTQYF. CDR3 DNA: TGCGCCAGCAGCCAAGCCCTAGCGGGGGGAAATACGCAGTATTTT.

The chain links TRBV28 to TRBJ2-7, with D perhaps TRBD2 (7 bases). The V end was cut by 5 bases, the J end by 0 bases, with 14 bases between. This CDR3 spans 15 amino acids. From germline, CDR1 is MDHEN and CDR2 SYDVKM. This CDR3 reads CASSEGGALSYEQYF. CDR3 coding DNA: TGTGCCAGCAGTGAGGGGGGGGCGCTCTCCTACGAGCAGTACTTC. Full variable domain (outside the CDR3, taken from reference TRBV28 and TRBJ2-7): DVKVTQSSRYLVKRTGEKVFLECVQDMDHENMFWYRQDPGLGLRLIYFSYDVKMKEKGDIPEGYSVSREKKERFSLILESASTNQTSMYLCASSEGGALSYEQYFGPGTRLTVT.

The chain carries TRBV5-1 and TRBJ2-1; D might be TRBD2 (5 bases). The CDR3 is made up of 15 amino acids. V was clipped by 2 bases and J by 5 bases, with 14 bases between them. The germline CDR1 and CDR2 sequences are SGHRS and YFSETQ. In nucleotides, the CDR3 is TGCGCCAGCAGCTTCCTAGCACCTTGGGACAATGAGCAGTTCTTC. Its protein product is CASSFLAPWDNEQFF.

The chain has TRBV4-3 and TRBJ2-7; D uncertain. The CDR3 loop spans 14 amino acids. CDR1 is LGHNA and CDR2 is YSLEER in the germline V gene. V gave up 4 bases and J gave up 1 base, with 11 bases separating them. The CDR3 nucleotides read TGCGCCAGCAGCCCCGAAAAAGGATCCTACGAGCAGTACTTC. This codes for CASSPEKGSYEQYF.